This T cell receptor (beta chain) was recorded in a study of graft-versus-host responses after intestinal transplantation. Across the whole study: Transplants were multivisceral, liver-intestinal, or isolated intestinal. All recipients got anti-thymocyte globulin induction, then tacrolimus and steroids for 2 to 3 years.

A remark on this clone: The antigen remains undetermined.

Findings and limits, study-wide: Levels of circulating GvH clones at their peak were associated with early post-transplant HvG declines. GvH clones were identified in recipient marrow, with some first appearing in ileum or blood.

Sequenced by immunoSEQ multiplex PCR; TCRdb stores in-frame clones only, minus some. The profile shows 80,000 to 100,000 clones, 80% to 95% of them singletons. The sequence was obtained from a human donor who received an intestinal transplant. This material consisted of unstimulated CD4+ T cells sorted from spleen or lymph node cells, taken before intestinal transplant.

The CDR3 region is CATGDPQSLHEQYF. In DNA form, the CDR3 reads TGTGCCACCGGAGACCCGCAGTCCCTCCACGAGCAGTACTTC. V gene TRBV5-4 combines with J gene TRBJ2-7; D not certain. The CDR3 extends over 14 amino acids. With 9 bases removed from V and 5 bases from J, the gap between germline ends came to 21 bases. Per germline, CDR1 SGHNT and CDR2 YYREEE (reference sequence).